The T cell receptor beta chain under discussion was sequenced for a study of Graves' ophthalmopathy and Graves' hyperthyroidism. In the study overall: Untreated patients at initial diagnosis provided peripheral blood.

Amplifying from RNA transcripts, the study obtained TCR beta CDR3 regions. The library came from an HTBI-primed first-round RT-PCR and a second-round multiplex PCR. A single record per CDR3 protein comes from TCRdb applying MiXCR to the multiplex PCR reads. This sample has about 400,000 distinct CDR3 sequences; 18% occur once, and the top ten carry around 1.5%. Uncontrolled infections, other autoimmune diseases, pregnancy or lactation barred patients from enrollment. The CDR3 spans 13 residues. The J segment lost 6 bases and the V segment lost 3 bases, leaving 5 bases of the junction unmatched. Germline V gene data show CDR1 as MNHEY and CDR2 as SMNVEV (reference sequence). This clonotype was seen many times.

This TCR came from a woman aged 18-29 years with Graves' ophthalmopathy. The sequenced sample was peripheral blood. The V call is TRBV27, the J call TRBJ2-7; 7 bases align to TRBD2. The CDR3 reads CASSFQGGSEQYF. In nucleotides, the CDR3 is TGTGCCAGCAGTTTCCAGGGAGGGAGCGAGCAGTACTTC.